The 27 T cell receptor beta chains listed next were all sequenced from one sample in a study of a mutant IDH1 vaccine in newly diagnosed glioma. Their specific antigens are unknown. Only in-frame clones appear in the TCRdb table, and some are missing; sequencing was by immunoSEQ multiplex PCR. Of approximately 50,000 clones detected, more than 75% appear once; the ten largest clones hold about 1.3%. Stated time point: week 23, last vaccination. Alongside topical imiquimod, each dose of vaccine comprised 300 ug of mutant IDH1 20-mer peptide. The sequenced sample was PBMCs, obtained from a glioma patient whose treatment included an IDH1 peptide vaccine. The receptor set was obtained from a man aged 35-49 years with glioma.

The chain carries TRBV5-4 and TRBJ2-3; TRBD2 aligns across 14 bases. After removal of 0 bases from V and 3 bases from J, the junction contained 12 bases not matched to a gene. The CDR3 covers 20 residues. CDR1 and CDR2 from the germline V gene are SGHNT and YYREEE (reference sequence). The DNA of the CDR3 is TGTGCCAGCAGCTTGGAATCCTCGTGGGGACTAGCGGGAGCGACAGATACGCAGTATTTT. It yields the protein CASSLESSWGLAGATDTQYF.

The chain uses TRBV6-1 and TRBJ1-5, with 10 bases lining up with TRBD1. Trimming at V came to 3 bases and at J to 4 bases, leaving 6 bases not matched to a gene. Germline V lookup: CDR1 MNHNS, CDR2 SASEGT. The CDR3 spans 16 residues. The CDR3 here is CASSDRGQGRNQPQHF. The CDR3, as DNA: TGTGCCAGCAGTGACCGGGGACAGGGGCGTAATCAGCCCCAGCATTTT.

The CDR3 nucleotides read TGTGCCAGCAGCACCCGGGACAGGGGTGCAACTAATGAAAAACTGTTTTTT. Translation gives CASSTRDRGATNEKLFF. The rearrangement joins TRBV7-8 to TRBJ1-4; TRBD1 matches 10 bases. The CDR3 is 17 residues long. CDR1 is SGHVS and CDR2 is FQNEAQ in the germline V gene. Trimming at V came to 5 bases and at J to 0 bases, leaving 6 bases not matched to a gene. Using reference TRBV7-8 and TRBJ1-4 for the parts outside the CDR3, the full variable domain is GAGVSQSPRYKVAKRGQDVALRCDPISGHVSLFWYQQALGQGPEFLTYFQNEAQLDKSGLPSDRFFAERPEGSVSTLKIQRTQQEDSAVYLCASSTRDRGATNEKLFFGSGTQLSVL.

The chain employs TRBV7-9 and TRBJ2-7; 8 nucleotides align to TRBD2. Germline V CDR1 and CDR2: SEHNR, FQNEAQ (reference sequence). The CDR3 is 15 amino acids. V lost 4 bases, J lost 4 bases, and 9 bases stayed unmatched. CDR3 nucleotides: TGTGCCAGCAGCTCCACAGGGCTAGCGGGTTACGAGCAGTACTTC. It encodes CASSSTGLAGYEQYF.

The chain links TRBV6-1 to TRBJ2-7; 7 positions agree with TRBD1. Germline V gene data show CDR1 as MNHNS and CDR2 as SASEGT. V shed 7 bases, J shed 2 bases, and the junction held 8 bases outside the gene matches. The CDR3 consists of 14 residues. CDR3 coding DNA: TGTGCCAGCAACCGAGCGACAGGGCCCTACGAGCAGTACTTC. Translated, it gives CASNRATGPYEQYF.

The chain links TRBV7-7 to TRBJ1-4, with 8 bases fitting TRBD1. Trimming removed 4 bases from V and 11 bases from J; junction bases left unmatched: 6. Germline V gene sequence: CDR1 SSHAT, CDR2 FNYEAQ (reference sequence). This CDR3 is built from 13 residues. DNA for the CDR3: TGTGCCAGCAGCTCAGGGGGCTCTCTTAAACTGTTTTTT. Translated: CASSSGGSLKLFF.

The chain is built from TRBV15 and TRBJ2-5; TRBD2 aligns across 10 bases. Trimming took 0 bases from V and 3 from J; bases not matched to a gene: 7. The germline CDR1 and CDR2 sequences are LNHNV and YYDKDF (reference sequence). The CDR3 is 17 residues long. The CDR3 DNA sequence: TGTGCCACCAGCAGAGATCTTGTAGCGGGAGGCGAAGAGACCCAGTACTTC. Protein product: CATSRDLVAGGEETQYF.

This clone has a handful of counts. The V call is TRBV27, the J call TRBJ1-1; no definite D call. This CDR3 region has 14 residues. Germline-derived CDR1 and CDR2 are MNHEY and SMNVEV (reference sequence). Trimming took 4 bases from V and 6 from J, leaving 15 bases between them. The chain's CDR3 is CASSSPTAGPEAFF. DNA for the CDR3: TGTGCCAGCAGTTCACCCACAGCCGGTCCTGAAGCTTTCTTT.

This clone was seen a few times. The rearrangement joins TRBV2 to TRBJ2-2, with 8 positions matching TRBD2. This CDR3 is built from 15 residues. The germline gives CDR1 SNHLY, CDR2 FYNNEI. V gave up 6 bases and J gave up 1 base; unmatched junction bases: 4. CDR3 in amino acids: CASSLTSVNTGELFF. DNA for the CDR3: TGTGCCAGCAGCCTGACTAGCGTGAACACCGGGGAGCTGTTTTTT.

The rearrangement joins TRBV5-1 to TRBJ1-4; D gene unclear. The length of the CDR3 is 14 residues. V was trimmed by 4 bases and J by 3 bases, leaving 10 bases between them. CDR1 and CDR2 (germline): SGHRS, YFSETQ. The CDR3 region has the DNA TGCGCCAGCAGCGGGAGGGCGGCTAATGAAAAACTGTTTTTT. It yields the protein CASSGRAANEKLFF. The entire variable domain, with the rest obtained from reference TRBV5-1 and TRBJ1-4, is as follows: KAGVTQTPRYLIKTRGQQVTLSCSPISGHRSVSWYQQTPGQGLQFLFEYFSETQRNKGNFPGRFSGRQFSNSRSEMNVSTLELGDSALYLCASSGRAANEKLFFGSGTQLSVL.

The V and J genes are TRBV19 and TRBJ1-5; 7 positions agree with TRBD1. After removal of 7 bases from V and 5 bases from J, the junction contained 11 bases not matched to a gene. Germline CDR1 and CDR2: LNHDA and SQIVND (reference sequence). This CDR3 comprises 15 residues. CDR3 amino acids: CASIPNSGQHQPQHF. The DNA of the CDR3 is TGTGCCAGTATCCCAAATTCGGGACAGCATCAGCCCCAGCATTTT.

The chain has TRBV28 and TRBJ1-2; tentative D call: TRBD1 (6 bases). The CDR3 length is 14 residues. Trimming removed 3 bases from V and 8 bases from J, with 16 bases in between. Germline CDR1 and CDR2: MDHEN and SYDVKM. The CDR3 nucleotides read TGTGCCAGCAGTTTCGACAGGCCCTATGGGGGCTACACCTTC. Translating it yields CASSFDRPYGGYTF.

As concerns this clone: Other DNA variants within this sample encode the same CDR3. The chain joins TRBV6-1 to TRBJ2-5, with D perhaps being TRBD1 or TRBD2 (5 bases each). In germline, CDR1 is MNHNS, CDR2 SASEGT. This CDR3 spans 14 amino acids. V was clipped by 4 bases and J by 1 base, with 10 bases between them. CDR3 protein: CASSGGRAQETQYF. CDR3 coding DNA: TGTGCCAGCAGTGGGGGACGGGCCCAAGAGACCCAGTACTTC.

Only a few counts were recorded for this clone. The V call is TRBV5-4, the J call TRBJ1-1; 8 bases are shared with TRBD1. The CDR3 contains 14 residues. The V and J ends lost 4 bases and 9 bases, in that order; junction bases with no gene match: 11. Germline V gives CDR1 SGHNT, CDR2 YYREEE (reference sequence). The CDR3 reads CASSRSQGARQAFF. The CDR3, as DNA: TGTGCCAGCAGCAGGAGCCAGGGGGCCCGGCAAGCTTTCTTT.

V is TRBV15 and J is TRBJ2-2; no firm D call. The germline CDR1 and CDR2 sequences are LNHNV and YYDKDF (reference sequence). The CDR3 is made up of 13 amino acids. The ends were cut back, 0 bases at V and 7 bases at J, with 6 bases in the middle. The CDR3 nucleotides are TGTGCCACCAGCAGAGATCGAGGCGGGGAGCTGTTTTTT. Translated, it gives CATSRDRGGELFF.

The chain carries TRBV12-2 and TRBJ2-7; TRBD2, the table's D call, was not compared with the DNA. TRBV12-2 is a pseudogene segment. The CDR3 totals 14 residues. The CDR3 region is CASRYSGNYYEQYF. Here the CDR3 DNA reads TGTGCAAGTCGCTATAGCGGGAATTACTACGAGCAGTACTTC.

CDR3 nucleotide sequence: TGCGCCAGCAGCGGGACAGGGACTGAGCAGTTCTTC. Protein sequence: CASSGTGTEQFF. The chain carries TRBV5-1 and TRBJ2-1, with 9 positions matching TRBD1. Germline CDR1 is SGHRS and CDR2 is YFSETQ. The CDR3 consists of 12 residues. V shed 4 bases, J shed 9 bases, and the junction held 2 bases outside the gene matches.

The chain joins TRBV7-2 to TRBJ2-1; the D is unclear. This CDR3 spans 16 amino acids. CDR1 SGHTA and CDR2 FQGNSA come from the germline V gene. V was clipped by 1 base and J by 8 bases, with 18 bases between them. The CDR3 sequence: CASSLELASNVDEQFF. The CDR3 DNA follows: TGTGCCAGCAGCTTAGAGCTCGCGAGTAACGTGGATGAGCAGTTCTTC.

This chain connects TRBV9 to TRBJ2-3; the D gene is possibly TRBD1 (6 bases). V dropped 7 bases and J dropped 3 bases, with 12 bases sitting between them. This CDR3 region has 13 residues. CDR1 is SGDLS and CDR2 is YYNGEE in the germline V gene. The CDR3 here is CASDRQDTDTQYF. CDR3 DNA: TGTGCCAGCGACCGACAGGATACAGATACGCAGTATTTT.

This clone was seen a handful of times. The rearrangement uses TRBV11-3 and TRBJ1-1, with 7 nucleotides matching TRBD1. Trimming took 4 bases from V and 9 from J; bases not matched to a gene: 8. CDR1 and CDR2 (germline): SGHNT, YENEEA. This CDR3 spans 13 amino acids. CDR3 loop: CASSSQTGSKAFF. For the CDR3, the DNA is TGTGCCAGCAGCTCACAGACAGGGTCAAAAGCTTTCTTT.

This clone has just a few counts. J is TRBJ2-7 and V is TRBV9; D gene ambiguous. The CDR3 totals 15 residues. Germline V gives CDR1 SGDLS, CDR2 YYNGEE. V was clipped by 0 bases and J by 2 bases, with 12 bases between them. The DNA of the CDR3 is TGTGCCAGCAGCGTAGGACCCCTAAAAACCTACGAGCAGTACTTC. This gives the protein CASSVGPLKTYEQYF.

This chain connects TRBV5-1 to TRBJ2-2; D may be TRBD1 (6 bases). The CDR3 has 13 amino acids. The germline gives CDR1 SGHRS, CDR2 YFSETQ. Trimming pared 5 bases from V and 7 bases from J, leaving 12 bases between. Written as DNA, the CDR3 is TGCGCCAGCAGTCATCAAGGGGGCGGGGAGCTGTTTTTT. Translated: CASSHQGGGELFF.

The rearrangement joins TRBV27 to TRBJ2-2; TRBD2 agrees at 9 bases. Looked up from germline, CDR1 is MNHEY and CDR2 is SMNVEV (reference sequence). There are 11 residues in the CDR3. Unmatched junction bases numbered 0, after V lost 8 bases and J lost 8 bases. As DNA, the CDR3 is TGTGCCAGCCTAGCGGGAGGGGAGCTGTTTTTT. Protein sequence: CASLAGGELFF.

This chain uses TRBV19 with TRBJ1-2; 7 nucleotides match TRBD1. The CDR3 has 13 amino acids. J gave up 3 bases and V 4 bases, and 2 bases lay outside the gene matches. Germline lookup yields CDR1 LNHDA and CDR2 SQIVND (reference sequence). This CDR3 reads CASSNTGDYGYTF. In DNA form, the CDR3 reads TGTGCCAGTAGTAATACAGGGGACTATGGCTACACCTTC.

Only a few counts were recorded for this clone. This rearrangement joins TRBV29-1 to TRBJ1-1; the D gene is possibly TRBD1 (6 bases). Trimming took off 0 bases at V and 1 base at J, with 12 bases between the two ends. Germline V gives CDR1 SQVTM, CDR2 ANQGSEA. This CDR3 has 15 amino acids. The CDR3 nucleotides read TGCAGCGTTGAAGACGCAGGGGCAGGGAACACTGAAGCTTTCTTT. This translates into CSVEDAGAGNTEAFF.

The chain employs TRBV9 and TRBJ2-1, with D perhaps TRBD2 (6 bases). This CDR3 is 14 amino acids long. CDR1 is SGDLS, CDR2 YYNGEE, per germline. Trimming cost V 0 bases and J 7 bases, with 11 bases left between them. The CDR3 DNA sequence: TGTGCCAGCAGCGTAGTCCCGGCGGGGAATGAGCAGTTCTTC. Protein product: CASSVVPAGNEQFF.

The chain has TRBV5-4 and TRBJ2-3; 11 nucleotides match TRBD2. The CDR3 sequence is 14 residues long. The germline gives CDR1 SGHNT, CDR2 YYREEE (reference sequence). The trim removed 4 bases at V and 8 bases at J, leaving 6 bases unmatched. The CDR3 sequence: CASSLTSGMGTQYF. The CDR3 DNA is TGTGCCAGCAGCCTGACTAGCGGGATGGGTACGCAGTATTTT. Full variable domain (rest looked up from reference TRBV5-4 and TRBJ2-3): ETGVTQSPTHLIKTRGQQVTLRCSSQSGHNTVSWYQQALGQGPQFIFQYYREEENGRGNFPPRFSGLQFPNYSSELNVNALELDDSALYLCASSLTSGMGTQYFGPGTRLTVL.